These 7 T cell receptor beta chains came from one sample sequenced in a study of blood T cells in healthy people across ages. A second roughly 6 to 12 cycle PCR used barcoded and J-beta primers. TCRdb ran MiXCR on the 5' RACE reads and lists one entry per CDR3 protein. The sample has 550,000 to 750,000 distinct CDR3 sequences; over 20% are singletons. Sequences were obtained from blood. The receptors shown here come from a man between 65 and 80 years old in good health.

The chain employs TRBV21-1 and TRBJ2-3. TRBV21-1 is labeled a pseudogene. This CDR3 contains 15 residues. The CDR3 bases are TGTGCCAGCAGCAAAGCGGGAGAGGTCACAGATACGCAGTATTTT. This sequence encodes CASSKAGEVTDTQYF.

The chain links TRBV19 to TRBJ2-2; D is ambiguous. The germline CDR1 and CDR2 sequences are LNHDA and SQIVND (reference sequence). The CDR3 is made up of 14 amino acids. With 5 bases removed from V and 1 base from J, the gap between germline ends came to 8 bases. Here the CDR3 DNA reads TGTGCCAGTAGTCGGGCAGTGAACACCGGGGAGCTGTTTTTT. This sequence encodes CASSRAVNTGELFF.

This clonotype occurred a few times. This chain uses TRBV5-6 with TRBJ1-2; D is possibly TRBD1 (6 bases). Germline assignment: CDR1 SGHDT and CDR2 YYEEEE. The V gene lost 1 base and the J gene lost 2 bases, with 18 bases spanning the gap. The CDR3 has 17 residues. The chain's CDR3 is CASSLWGLAGANYGYTF. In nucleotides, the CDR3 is TGTGCCAGCAGCTTGTGGGGCCTGGCAGGGGCAAACTATGGCTACACCTTC.

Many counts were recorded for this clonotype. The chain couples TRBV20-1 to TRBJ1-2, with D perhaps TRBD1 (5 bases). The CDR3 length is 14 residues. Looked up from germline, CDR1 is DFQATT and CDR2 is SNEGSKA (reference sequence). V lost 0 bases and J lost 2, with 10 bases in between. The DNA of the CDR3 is TGCAGTGCTAGAGATATTGGGGGGAACTATGGCTACACCTTC. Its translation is CSARDIGGNYGYTF.

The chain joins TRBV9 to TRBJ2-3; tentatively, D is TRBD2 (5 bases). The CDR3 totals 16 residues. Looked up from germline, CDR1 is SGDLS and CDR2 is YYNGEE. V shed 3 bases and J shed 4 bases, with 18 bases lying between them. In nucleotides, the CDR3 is TGTGCCAGCAGCGCGAGCTGGAGCGGATTGGCAGATACGCAGTATTTT. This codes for CASSASWSGLADTQYF.

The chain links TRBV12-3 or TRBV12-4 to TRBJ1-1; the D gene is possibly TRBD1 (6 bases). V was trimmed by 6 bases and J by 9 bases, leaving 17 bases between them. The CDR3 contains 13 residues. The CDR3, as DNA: TGTGCCAGCAGAGACCGACAGGTCGCAAAAGCTTTCTTT. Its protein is CASRDRQVAKAFF.

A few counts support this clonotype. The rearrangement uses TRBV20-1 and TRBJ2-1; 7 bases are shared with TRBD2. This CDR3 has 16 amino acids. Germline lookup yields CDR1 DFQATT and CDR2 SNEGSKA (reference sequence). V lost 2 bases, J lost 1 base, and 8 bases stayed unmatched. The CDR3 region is CSARPRGSGSYNEQFF. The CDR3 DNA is TGCAGTGCTAGACCCCGCGGGAGCGGTTCCTACAATGAGCAGTTCTTC.